This T cell receptor (beta chain) was captured in a study of T cell changes during pregnancy in multiple sclerosis. Germline V gives CDR1 MNHEY, CDR2 SMNVEV (reference sequence). With V trimmed by 8 bases and J by 3 bases, 5 bases remained unmatched. The CDR3 sequence is 13 residues long. The assay was immunoSEQ multiplex PCR, and TCRdb's table has in-frame clones only and misses some. The profile covers under 95,000 clones, with about 93% appearing a single time and roughly 0.93% taken by the ten largest. The source material was peripheral blood, sampled in the second trimester of pregnancy. This clonotype was obtained from a female donor in good health, enrolled as a control in a pregnancy study. The chain has TRBV27 and TRBJ1-1; TRBD1 matches at 8 bases. This chain's CDR3 is CASQTGAYTEAFF. DNA for the CDR3: TGTGCCAGCCAGACAGGGGCCTACACTGAAGCTTTCTTT.